This T cell receptor beta chain was identified in a study of OX40 agonist ivuxolimab in advanced cancers. Study summary: With a range of roughly 23 to 85, age averaged approximately 60 years, and approximately 83% were male. Broader study findings: In the 0.1-3.0 mg/kg groups, partial responders showed among the lowest expansion.

Using immunoSEQ multiplex PCR, the repertoire was profiled, and TCRdb retains in-frame clones only, with some absent. The sample carries more than 25,000 clones, 65% to 80% recorded once. Details on this clone: What it recognizes is unknown.

The sequenced sample was CD4+ or CD8+ T cells sorted from blood, obtained in a trial of the OX40 agonist ivuxolimab. The sequence was obtained from an adult with an advanced solid tumor such as melanoma, head and neck, liver or kidney cancer.

CDR3 loop: CAWSVPWTSPYEQYF. CDR3 DNA sequence: TGTGCCTGGAGTGTACCTTGGACTAGCCCTTACGAGCAGTACTTC. The chain employs TRBV30 and TRBJ2-7, with 8 bases aligning to TRBD2. The CDR3 loop spans 15 amino acids. Trimming took 0 bases from V and 4 from J; bases not matched to a gene: 8. Germline V gene sequence: CDR1 GTSNPN, CDR2 SVGIG (reference sequence).